One T cell receptor beta chain is described in this entry. Its antigen is currently unknown. A much larger clone sits a single nucleotide away, making a read error possible. The CDR3 totals 19 residues. The germline V and J ends were trimmed by 1 base and 0 bases, with 22 bases remaining between them. CDR1 is LGHNA and CDR2 is YSLEER in the germline V gene. The data derive from a study of CD8+ T cells in alopecia areata. Overall study findings and caveats: Between patients, shared TCR sequences were less clear than in mice. This was possibly due in part to HLA diversity in the patient population. Affected lesional scalp, above all in alopecia totalis/universalis, was more clonal than normal scalp. Sequences from scalp samples also cover resident alphabeta T cells of normal skin.

Sequencing templates came from extracted RNA that was reverse transcribed into cDNA. Libraries were prepared by immunoSEQ multiplex PCR; TCRdb keeps only in-frame clonotypes and omits some of them. The sample shows around 35,000 clones, approximately 60% of them seen only once. Sampling of alopecia areata patients yielded lesional scalp punch biopsies as well as peripheral blood. The chain recombines TRBV4-3 with TRBJ2-7, with D tentatively TRBD2 (7 bases). Sequenced input: NKG2D-high CD8+ T cells sorted from blood. The source is a human donor with alopecia areata. The CDR3 DNA sequence: TGCGCCAGCAGCCAAGGGGGGGGCGAAGGGGGGGGGCCCTCCTACGAGCAGTACTTC. Its translation: CASSQGGGEGGGPSYEQYF.